The T cell receptor (beta chain) under discussion was sequenced for a study of early T cells in non-severe SARS-CoV-2 infection. Study-level points and caveats: VDJdb matching favored anti-spike CD8 responses, missing private and CD4 specificities.

Attached unique molecular identifiers marked individual cDNA molecules. One entry per CDR3 protein, called by TCRdb with MiXCR from the 5' RACE reads. The sample has tens of thousands of distinct CDR3 sequences; 10% to 15% are singletons. This clonotype was counted ten times or more. Its antigen is undetermined. The length of the CDR3 is 13 residues. Germline V lookup: CDR1 SGHTA, CDR2 FQGNSA. Trimming cost V 4 bases and J 2 bases, with 5 bases left between them. The specimen sequenced was whole blood. This TCR came from an adult who was a healthcare worker with PCR-confirmed SARS-CoV-2 infection or an uninfected control (not recorded which). The rearrangement uses TRBV7-2 and TRBJ2-2, with D unresolved. The CDR3 DNA is TGTGCCAGCAGCTCTCTCAACACCGGGGAGCTGTTTTTT. It specifies CASSSLNTGELFF.